The 4 T cell receptor beta chains below all came from one sample that was sequenced in a study of control samples from healthy donors and cancer patients. Produced via immunoSEQ multiplex PCR; TCRdb's table is partial and in-frame only. The data show 120,000 to 150,000 clones, roughly 92% seen once. Input material: blood. These receptors came from a man aged 25 to 45 in good health.

V is TRBV7-9 and J is TRBJ2-3, with TRBD1 matching over 8 bases. V shed 10 bases, J shed 0 bases, and the junction held 9 bases outside the gene matches. The CDR3 is 15 residues long. In germline, CDR1 is SEHNR, CDR2 FQNEAQ (reference sequence). The chain's CDR3 is CAKSQGAASTDTQYF. DNA of the CDR3: TGTGCCAAGAGTCAGGGGGCGGCTAGCACAGATACGCAGTATTTT.

The chain carries TRBV30 and TRBJ2-2, with 7 bases matching TRBD1. The germline CDR1 and CDR2 sequences are GTSNPN and SVGIG (reference sequence). J gave up 5 bases and V 3 bases, and 6 bases lay outside the gene matches. CDR3 size: 14 residues. This CDR3 is CAWRQTGTTGELFF. The CDR3 DNA sequence: TGTGCCTGGAGGCAGACAGGGACGACCGGGGAGCTGTTTTTT.

This chain connects TRBV28 to TRBJ1-5, with D perhaps TRBD1 (6 bases). V was cut by 2 bases and J by 0 bases, with 17 bases left in between. Germline V CDR1 and CDR2: MDHEN, SYDVKM. The CDR3 is 18 residues long. Written as DNA, the CDR3 is TGTGCCAGCAGTTTAAACTGGGACATTAAAAATAGCAATCAGCCCCAGCATTTT. As protein: CASSLNWDIKNSNQPQHF.

The chain has TRBV5-6 and TRBJ2-2; D remains ambiguous. Deletions cut 2 bases from V and 1 base from J, with 6 bases between. Germline lookup yields CDR1 SGHDT and CDR2 YYEEEE. The CDR3 loop spans 14 amino acids. CDR3 DNA sequence: TGTGCCAGCAGCTTCGACGGGAACACCGGGGAGCTGTTTTTT. Its protein product is CASSFDGNTGELFF.